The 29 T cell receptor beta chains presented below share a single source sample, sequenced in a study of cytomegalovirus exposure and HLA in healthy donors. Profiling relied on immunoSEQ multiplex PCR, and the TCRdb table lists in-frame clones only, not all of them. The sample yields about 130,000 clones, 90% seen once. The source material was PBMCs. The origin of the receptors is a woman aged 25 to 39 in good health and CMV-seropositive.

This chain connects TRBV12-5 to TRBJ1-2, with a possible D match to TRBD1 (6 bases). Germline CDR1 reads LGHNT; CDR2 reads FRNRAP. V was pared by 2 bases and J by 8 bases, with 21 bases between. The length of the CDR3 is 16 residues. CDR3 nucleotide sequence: TGTGCTAGTGGTTTGCAGCGCGGCAGGGGCCTCTGGGGCTACACCTTC. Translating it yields CASGLQRGRGLWGYTF.

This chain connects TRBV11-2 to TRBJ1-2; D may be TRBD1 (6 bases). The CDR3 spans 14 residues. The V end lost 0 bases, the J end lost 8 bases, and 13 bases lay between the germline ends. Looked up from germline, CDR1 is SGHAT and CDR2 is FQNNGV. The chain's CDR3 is CASSLDGGRAGYTF. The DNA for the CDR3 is TGTGCCAGCAGCTTAGATGGGGGCAGGGCCGGCTACACCTTC.

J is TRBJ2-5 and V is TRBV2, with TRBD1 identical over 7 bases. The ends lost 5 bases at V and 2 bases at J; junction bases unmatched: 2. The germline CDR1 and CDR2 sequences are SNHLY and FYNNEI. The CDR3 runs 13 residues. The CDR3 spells CASSRDSQETQYF. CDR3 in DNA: TGTGCCAGCAGTAGGGACAGTCAAGAGACCCAGTACTTC. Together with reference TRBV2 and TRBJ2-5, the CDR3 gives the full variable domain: EPEVTQTPSHQVTQMGQEVILRCVPISNHLYFYWYRQILGQKVEFLVSFYNNEISEKSEIFDDQFSVERPDGSNFTLKIRSTKLEDSAMYFCASSRDSQETQYFGPGTRLLVL.

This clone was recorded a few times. The CDR3 DNA sequence: TGTGCCAGCAGTGAGGACAGTACCAATTCACCCCTCCACTTT. Amino acid sequence: CASSEDSTNSPLHF. The chain links TRBV2 to TRBJ1-6; maybe TRBD1 (6 bases). There are 14 residues in the CDR3. Germline V lookup: CDR1 SNHLY, CDR2 FYNNEI. V lost 3 bases to trimming and J lost 7 bases, with 10 bases between them.

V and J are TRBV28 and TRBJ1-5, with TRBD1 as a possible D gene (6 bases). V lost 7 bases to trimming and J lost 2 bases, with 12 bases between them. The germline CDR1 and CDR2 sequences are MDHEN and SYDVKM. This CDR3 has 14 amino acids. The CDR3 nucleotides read TGTGCCAGCAATAATGGGGGCCGCAATCAGCCCCAGCATTTT. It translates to CASNNGGRNQPQHF.

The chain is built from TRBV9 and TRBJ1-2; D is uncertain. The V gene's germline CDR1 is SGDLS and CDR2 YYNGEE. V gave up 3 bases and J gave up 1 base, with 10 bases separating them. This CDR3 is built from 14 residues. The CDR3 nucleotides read TGTGCCAGCAGCGGAACACAGAGTAACTATGGCTACACCTTC. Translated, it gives CASSGTQSNYGYTF.

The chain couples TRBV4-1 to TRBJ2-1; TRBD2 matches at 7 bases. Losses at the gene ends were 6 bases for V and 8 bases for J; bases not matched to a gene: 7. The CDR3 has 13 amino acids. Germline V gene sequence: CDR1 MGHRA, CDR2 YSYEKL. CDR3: CASSIRRGDEQFF. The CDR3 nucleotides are TGCGCCAGCAGTATACGCCGGGGGGATGAGCAGTTCTTC.

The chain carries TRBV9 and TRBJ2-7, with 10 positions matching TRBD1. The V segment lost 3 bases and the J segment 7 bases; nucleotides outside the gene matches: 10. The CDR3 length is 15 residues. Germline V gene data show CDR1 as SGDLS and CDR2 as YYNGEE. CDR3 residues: CASSAGTGEGLEQYF. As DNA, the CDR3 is TGTGCCAGCAGCGCGGGGACAGGGGAGGGATTGGAGCAGTACTTC. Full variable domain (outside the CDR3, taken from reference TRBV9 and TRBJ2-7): DSGVTQTPKHLITATGQRVTLRCSPRSGDLSVYWYQQSLDQGLQFLIQYYNGEERAKGNILERFSAQQFPDLHSELNLSSLELGDSALYFCASSAGTGEGLEQYFGPGTRLTVT.

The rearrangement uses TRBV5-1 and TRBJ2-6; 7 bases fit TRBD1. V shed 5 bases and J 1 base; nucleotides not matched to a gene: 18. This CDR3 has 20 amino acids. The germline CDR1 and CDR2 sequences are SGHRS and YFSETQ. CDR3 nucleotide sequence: TGCGCCAGCAGACCTCGACAGGGCCCTGTCCCCACTTCTGGGGCCAACGTCCTGACTTTC. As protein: CASRPRQGPVPTSGANVLTF.

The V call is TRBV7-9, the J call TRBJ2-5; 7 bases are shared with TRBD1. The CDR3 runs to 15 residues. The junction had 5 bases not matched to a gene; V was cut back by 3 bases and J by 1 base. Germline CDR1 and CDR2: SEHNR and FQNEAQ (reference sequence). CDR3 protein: CASSLWTGAQETQYF. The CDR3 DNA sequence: TGTGCCAGCAGCTTGTGGACAGGAGCCCAAGAGACCCAGTACTTC.

CDR3: CASTPPRGGADTQYF. The CDR3 coding sequence is TGTGCCAGCACTCCCCCCCGGGGGGGCGCAGATACGCAGTATTTT. V usage is TRBV28 and J usage is TRBJ2-3; TRBD2 matches at 8 bases. The CDR3 runs 15 residues. V lost 7 bases, J lost 4 bases, and 10 bases stayed unmatched. The germline gives CDR1 MDHEN, CDR2 SYDVKM.

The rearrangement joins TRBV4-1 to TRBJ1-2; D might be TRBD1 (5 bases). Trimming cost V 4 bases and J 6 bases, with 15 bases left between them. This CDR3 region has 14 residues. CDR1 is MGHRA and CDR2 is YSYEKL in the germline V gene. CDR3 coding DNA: TGCGCCAGCAGCCCGTTCGGAGGGGACGATGGCTACACCTTC. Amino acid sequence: CASSPFGGDDGYTF.

The CDR3 DNA reads as TGTGCCAGCAGTTTTATTTGGCTAGCCTACGAGCAGTACTTC. Translating it yields CASSFIWLAYEQYF. This chain uses TRBV28 with TRBJ2-7; D remains ambiguous. The CDR3 sequence is 14 residues long. In germline, CDR1 is MDHEN, CDR2 SYDVKM. The V end was cut by 3 bases, the J end by 2 bases, with 11 bases between.

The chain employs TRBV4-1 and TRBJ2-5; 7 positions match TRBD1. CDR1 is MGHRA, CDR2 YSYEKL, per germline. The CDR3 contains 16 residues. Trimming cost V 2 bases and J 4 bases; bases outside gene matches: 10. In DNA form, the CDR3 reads TGCGCCAGCAGCCAACAGTATCGGTCAGGGGGAGAGACCCAGTACTTC. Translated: CASSQQYRSGGETQYF.

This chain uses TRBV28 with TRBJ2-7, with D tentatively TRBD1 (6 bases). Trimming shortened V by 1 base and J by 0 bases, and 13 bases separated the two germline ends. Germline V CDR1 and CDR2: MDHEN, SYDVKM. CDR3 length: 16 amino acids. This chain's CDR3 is CASSLSWGQHSYEQYF. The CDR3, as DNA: TGTGCCAGCAGTTTATCATGGGGGCAGCACTCCTACGAGCAGTACTTC. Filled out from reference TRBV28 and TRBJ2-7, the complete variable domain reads DVKVTQSSRYLVKRTGEKVFLECVQDMDHENMFWYRQDPGLGLRLIYFSYDVKMKEKGDIPEGYSVSREKKERFSLILESASTNQTSMYLCASSLSWGQHSYEQYFGPGTRLTVT.

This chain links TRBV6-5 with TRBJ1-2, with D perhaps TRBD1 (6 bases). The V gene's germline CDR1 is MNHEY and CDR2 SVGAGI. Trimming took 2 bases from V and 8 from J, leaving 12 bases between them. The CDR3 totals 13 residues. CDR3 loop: CASSYTGGGGYTF. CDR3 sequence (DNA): TGTGCCAGCAGTTACACTGGGGGCGGCGGCTACACCTTC.

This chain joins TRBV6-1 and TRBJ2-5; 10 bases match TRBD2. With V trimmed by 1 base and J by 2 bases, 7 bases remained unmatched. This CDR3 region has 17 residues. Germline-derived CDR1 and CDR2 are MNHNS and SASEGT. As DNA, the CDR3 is TGTGCCAGCAGTGAAGGGCGGCTAGCGGGGGCACAAGAGACCCAGTACTTC. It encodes CASSEGRLAGAQETQYF.

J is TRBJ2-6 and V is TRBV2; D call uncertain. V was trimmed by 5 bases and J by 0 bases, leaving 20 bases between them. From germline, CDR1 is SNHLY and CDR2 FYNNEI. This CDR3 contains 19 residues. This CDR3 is CASSRLVISYASGANVLTF. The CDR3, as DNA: TGTGCCAGCAGTCGACTCGTAATCTCCTACGCCTCTGGGGCCAACGTCCTGACTTTC.

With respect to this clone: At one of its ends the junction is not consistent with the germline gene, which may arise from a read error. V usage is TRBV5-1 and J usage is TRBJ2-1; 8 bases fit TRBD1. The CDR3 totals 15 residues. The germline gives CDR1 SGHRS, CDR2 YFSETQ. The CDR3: CASSGDRGSYNEQFF. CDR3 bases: TGCGCCAGCAGCGGAGACAGGGGATCCTATAATGAGCAGTTCTTC.

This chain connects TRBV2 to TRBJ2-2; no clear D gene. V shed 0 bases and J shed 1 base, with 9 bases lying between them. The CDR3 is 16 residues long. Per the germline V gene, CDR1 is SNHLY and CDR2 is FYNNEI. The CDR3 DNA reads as TGTGCCAGCAGTGAAGCTGGGCACCGGAACACCGGGGAGCTGTTTTTT. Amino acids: CASSEAGHRNTGELFF. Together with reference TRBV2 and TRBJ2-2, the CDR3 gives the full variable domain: EPEVTQTPSHQVTQMGQEVILRCVPISNHLYFYWYRQILGQKVEFLVSFYNNEISEKSEIFDDQFSVERPDGSNFTLKIRSTKLEDSAMYFCASSEAGHRNTGELFFGEGSRLTVL.

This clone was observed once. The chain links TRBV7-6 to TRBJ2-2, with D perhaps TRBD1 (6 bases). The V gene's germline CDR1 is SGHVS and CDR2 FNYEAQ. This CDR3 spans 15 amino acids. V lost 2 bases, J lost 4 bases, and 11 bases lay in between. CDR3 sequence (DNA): TGTGCCAGCAGCTTACTACAGGGTGGCACCGGGGAGCTGTTTTTT. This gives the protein CASSLLQGGTGELFF. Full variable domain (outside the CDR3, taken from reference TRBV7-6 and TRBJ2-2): GAGVSQSPRYKVTKRGQDVALRCDPISGHVSLYWYRQALGQGPEFLTYFNYEAQQDKSGLPNDRFSAERPEGSISTLTIQRTEQRDSAMYRCASSLLQGGTGELFFGEGSRLTVL.

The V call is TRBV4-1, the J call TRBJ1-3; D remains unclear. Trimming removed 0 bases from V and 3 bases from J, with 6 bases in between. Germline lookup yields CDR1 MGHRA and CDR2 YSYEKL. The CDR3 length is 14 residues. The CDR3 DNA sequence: TGCGCCAGCAGCCAAGAGCAGATTGGAAACACCATATATTTT. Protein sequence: CASSQEQIGNTIYF.

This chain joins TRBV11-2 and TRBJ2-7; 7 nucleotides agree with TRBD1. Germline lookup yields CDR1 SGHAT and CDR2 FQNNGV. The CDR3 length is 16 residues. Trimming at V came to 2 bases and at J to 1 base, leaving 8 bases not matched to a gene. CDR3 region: CASSLYRTGASYEQYF. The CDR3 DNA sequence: TGTGCCAGCAGCTTATACAGGACAGGAGCTTCCTACGAGCAGTACTTC. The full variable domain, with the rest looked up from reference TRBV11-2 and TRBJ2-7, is EAGVAQSPRYKIIEKRQSVAFWCNPISGHATLYWYQQILGQGPKLLIQFQNNGVVDDSQLPKDRFSAERLKGVDSTLKIQPAKLEDSAVYLCASSLYRTGASYEQYFGPGTRLTVT.

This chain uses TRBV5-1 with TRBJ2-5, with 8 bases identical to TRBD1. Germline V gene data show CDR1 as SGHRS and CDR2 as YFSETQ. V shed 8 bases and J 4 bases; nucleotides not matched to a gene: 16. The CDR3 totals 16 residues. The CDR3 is CASGPKQGVLGETQYF. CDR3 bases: TGCGCCAGTGGGCCCAAACAGGGGGTATTAGGAGAGACCCAGTACTTC.

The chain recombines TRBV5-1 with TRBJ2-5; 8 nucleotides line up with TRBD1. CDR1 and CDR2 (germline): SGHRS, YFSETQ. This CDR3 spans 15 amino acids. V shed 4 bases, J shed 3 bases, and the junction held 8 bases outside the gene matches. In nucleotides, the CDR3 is TGCGCCAGCAGCGTCTACGGACAGGGAAAAGAGACCCAGTACTTC. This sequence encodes CASSVYGQGKETQYF.

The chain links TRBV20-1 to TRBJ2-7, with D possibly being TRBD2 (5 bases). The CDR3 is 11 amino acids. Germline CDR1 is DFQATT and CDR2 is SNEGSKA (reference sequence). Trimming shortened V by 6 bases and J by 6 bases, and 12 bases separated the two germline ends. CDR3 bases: TGCAGTGCCGGCAGGAGGCGCGAGCAGTACTTC. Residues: CSAGRRREQYF.

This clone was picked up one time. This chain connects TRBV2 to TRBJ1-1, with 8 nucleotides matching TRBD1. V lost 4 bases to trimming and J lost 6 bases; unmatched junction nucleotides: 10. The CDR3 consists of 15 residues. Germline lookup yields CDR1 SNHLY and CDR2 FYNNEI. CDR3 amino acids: CASSGPGGAYAEAFF. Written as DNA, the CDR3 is TGTGCCAGCAGTGGGCCAGGGGGCGCGTATGCTGAAGCTTTCTTT.

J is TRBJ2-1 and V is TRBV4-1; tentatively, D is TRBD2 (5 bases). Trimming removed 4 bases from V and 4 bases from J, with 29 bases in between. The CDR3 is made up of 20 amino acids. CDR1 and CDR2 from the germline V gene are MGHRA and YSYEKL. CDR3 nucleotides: TGCGCCAGCAGCCCCGTTACCCGGGGTGGGCGGCTAGGAACATACAATGAGCAGTTCTTC. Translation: CASSPVTRGGRLGTYNEQFF.

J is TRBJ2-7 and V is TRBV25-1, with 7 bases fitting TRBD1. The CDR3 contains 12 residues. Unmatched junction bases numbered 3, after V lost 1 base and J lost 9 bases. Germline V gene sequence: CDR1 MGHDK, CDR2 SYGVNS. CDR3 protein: CASSESDRRQYF. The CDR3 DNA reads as TGTGCCAGCAGTGAATCGGACAGGAGGCAGTACTTC.